Detailed here is one TCR beta chain. Generated by immunoSEQ multiplex PCR, the TCRdb table keeps only in-frame clones and is missing some. The table lists approximately 300,000 clones, around 84% of them singletons. The entry originates in a study of blood T cell repertoires in COVID-19. The receptor was isolated from a man aged 25-45 years who had recovered from COVID-19. Sequencing input: PBMCs or T cells enriched from blood (not recorded which).

In DNA form, the CDR3 reads TGTGCCACCAGTGACAGGGACAGGGGGCGCGGGGAGCTGTTTTTT. This codes for CATSDRDRGRGELFF. The V gene is TRBV24-1, the J gene TRBJ2-2; 12 positions match TRBD1. The germline V gene has CDR1 KGHDR and CDR2 SFDVKD. The CDR3 runs to 15 residues. V shed 4 bases and J 7 bases; nucleotides not matched to a gene: 3.